These 20 T cell receptor beta chains came from one sample sequenced in a study of T cell responses to AZD1222 COVID-19 vaccine. TCRdb's copy holds only in-frame clones and misses some; the assay was immunoSEQ multiplex PCR. The top ten hold about 2.5% of the sample, which has 150,000 to 200,000 clones, 80% to 95% seen once. The material sequenced was peripheral blood, taken on day 0 of AZD1222 vaccination. The origin of the receptors is an adult in good health.

This clone was seen a single time. This sequence joins TRBV7-9 and TRBJ1-1; 9 bases match TRBD1. The junction had 13 bases not matched to a gene; V was cut back by 5 bases and J by 3 bases. The germline gives CDR1 SEHNR, CDR2 FQNEAQ (reference sequence). The CDR3 has 17 residues. This CDR3 is CASSPRDRVESDTEAFF. In DNA form, the CDR3 reads TGTGCCAGCAGCCCTCGGGACAGGGTTGAGTCGGACACTGAAGCTTTCTTT.

The gene calls are TRBV6-5 and TRBJ1-6, with a tentative D call TRBD1 (5 bases). Trimming stripped 5 bases from V and 3 bases from J, with 11 bases between. Germline-derived CDR1 and CDR2 are MNHEY and SVGAGI. This CDR3 region has 15 residues. CDR3: CASSRTRNYNSPLHF. The CDR3 nucleotides are TGTGCCAGCAGTCGGACACGGAACTATAATTCACCCCTCCACTTT.

This chain connects TRBV12-3 or TRBV12-4 to TRBJ1-5; no clear D. The CDR3 extends over 13 amino acids. V was trimmed by 6 bases and J by 1 base, leaving 7 bases between them. The CDR3 sequence: CASRVLSNQPQHF. CDR3 DNA sequence: TGTGCCAGCAGGGTATTAAGCAATCAGCCCCAGCATTTT.

The chain combines TRBV19 with TRBJ2-1; D uncertain. Germline assignment: CDR1 LNHDA and CDR2 SQIVND (reference sequence). This CDR3 has 13 amino acids. Trimming cost V 3 bases and J 7 bases, with 10 bases left between them. CDR3 DNA: TGTGCCAGTAGTATGGGGTCAACAAATGAGCAGTTCTTC. This translates into CASSMGSTNEQFF.

The rearrangement joins TRBV12-5 to TRBJ1-1; D uncertain. V was pared by 3 bases and J by 0 bases, with 5 bases between. The CDR3 consists of 13 residues. Germline-derived CDR1 and CDR2 are LGHNT and FRNRAP. The CDR3 loop reads CASGFYMNTEAFF. The CDR3 region has the DNA TGTGCTAGTGGTTTTTACATGAACACTGAAGCTTTCTTT. Full variable domain (rest looked up from reference TRBV12-5 and TRBJ1-1): DARVTQTPRHKVTEMGQEVTMRCQPILGHNTVFWYRQTMMQGLELLAYFRNRAPLDDSGMPKDRFSAEMPDATLATLKIQPSEPRDSAVYFCASGFYMNTEAFFGQGTRLTVV.

The chain recombines TRBV9 with TRBJ2-3, with 13 bases lining up with TRBD2. Trimming took 3 bases from V and 6 from J; bases not matched to a gene: 7. Per the germline V gene, CDR1 is SGDLS and CDR2 is YYNGEE. This CDR3 is built from 16 residues. The chain's CDR3 is CASSGGTSGKRDTQYF. As DNA, the CDR3 is TGTGCCAGCAGCGGTGGGACTAGCGGGAAGCGGGATACGCAGTATTTT.

The chain links TRBV11-2 to TRBJ1-5, with D possibly being TRBD1 (5 bases). CDR3 size: 15 residues. CDR1 and CDR2 (germline): SGHAT, FQNNGV. The V and J ends lost 4 bases and 11 bases respectively, with 21 bases between them. CDR3 DNA sequence: TGTGCCAGCAGCTCCACCAAGGGACCCCGGTGGACCCAGCATTTT. It is translated as CASSSTKGPRWTQHF.

CDR3 in DNA: TGTGCCAGCAGTTTAGGGAATTGGCGAGCGGGCTACACCTTC. Residues: CASSLGNWRAGYTF. The chain employs TRBV28 and TRBJ1-2; D uncertain. Trimming stripped 2 bases from V and 8 bases from J, with 15 bases between. Per the germline V gene, CDR1 is MDHEN and CDR2 is SYDVKM. The CDR3 length is 14 residues.

The chain recombines TRBV6-5 with TRBJ1-2; 9 positions agree with TRBD1. Per germline, CDR1 MNHEY and CDR2 SVGAGI. J gave up 4 bases and V 7 bases, and 7 bases lay outside the gene matches. The CDR3 totals 14 residues. The CDR3 protein is CASTPGQGIYGYTF. DNA for the CDR3: TGTGCCAGCACCCCGGGACAGGGAATCTATGGCTACACCTTC.

The rearrangement joins TRBV24-1 to TRBJ1-1; no clear D gene. The V and J ends lost 1 base and 3 bases respectively, with 17 bases between them. This CDR3 contains 17 residues. Germline values: CDR1 KGHDR, CDR2 SFDVKD. DNA for the CDR3: TGTGCCACCAGTGATTTCTCCACTCGGGGAGTAGACACTGAAGCTTTCTTT. Protein sequence: CATSDFSTRGVDTEAFF.

The gene calls are TRBV16 and TRBJ1-5; D is possibly TRBD1 (6 bases). Trimming removed 4 bases from V and 4 bases from J, with 17 bases in between. Germline V gene sequence: CDR1 KGHSY, CDR2 FQNENV. CDR3 length: 16 residues. DNA for the CDR3: TGTGCCAGCAGCCTCGGGACAACTCCGAGGAATCAGCCCCAGCATTTT. Its translation: CASSLGTTPRNQPQHF.

The rearrangement links TRBV19 to TRBJ1-5; unclear D gene. Trimming left V 4 bases short and J 0 bases short, with 13 bases between. Germline loops: CDR1 LNHDA, CDR2 SQIVND (reference sequence). The CDR3 length is 16 residues. CDR3 sequence (DNA): TGTGCCAGTAGTAGCCCGAGGGCAGCTAGCAATCAGCCCCAGCATTTT. Translated, it gives CASSSPRAASNQPQHF.

V and J are TRBV29-1 and TRBJ1-2, with D possibly being TRBD1 (5 bases). V lost 7 bases to trimming and J lost 8 bases, with 17 bases between them. Germline V gene sequence: CDR1 SQVTM, CDR2 ANQGSEA. CDR3 length equals 12 residues. The CDR3 DNA reads TGCAGCGCCCTCGGACAAGGCGGGGGCTACACCTTC. Protein: CSALGQGGGYTF.

This clone was observed a few times. This chain connects TRBV7-9 to TRBJ2-7, with TRBD2 matching 12 bases. With 2 bases clipped from V and 5 bases from J, the junction kept 7 bases outside the gene matches. The CDR3 consists of 16 residues. Germline V gives CDR1 SEHNR, CDR2 FQNEAQ (reference sequence). CDR3 nucleotides: TGTGCCAGCAGCTTAATGCTAGCGGGAGGGTCGAACGAGCAGTACTTC. Its protein product is CASSLMLAGGSNEQYF.

This chain links TRBV11-2 with TRBJ2-7; 11 bases agree with TRBD2. With V trimmed by 4 bases and J by 0 bases, 5 bases remained unmatched. The CDR3 contains 16 residues. Germline V gives CDR1 SGHAT, CDR2 FQNNGV. The CDR3 sequence: CASSSGLAVASYEQYF. The CDR3 nucleotides are TGTGCCAGCAGCTCGGGACTAGCGGTAGCCTCCTACGAGCAGTACTTC. The full variable domain, in which reference TRBV11-2 and TRBJ2-7 provide the parts outside the CDR3, is EAGVAQSPRYKIIEKRQSVAFWCNPISGHATLYWYQQILGQGPKLLIQFQNNGVVDDSQLPKDRFSAERLKGVDSTLKIQPAKLEDSAVYLCASSSGLAVASYEQYFGPGTRLTVT.

The V gene is TRBV18, the J gene TRBJ1-2; 7 bases are a match to TRBD1. The V and J ends lost 4 bases and 10 bases, in that order; junction bases with no gene match: 9. This CDR3 contains 13 residues. Germline V gene data show CDR1 as KGHSH and CDR2 as LQKENI. The CDR3 DNA reads TGTGCCAGCTCACGTTCCGGGACAGACATCTACACCTTC. Amino acids: CASSRSGTDIYTF.

The chain couples TRBV7-2 to TRBJ1-1; D is uncertain. This CDR3 contains 13 residues. Germline assignment: CDR1 SGHTA and CDR2 FQGNSA. V lost 7 bases and J lost 1, with 10 bases in between. The CDR3 reads CASNKAENTEAFF. The CDR3 DNA follows: TGTGCCAGCAACAAAGCAGAGAACACTGAAGCTTTCTTT.

The chain has TRBV9 and TRBJ2-3, with D perhaps TRBD1 or TRBD2 (6 bases each). The length of the CDR3 is 11 residues. V was clipped by 7 bases and J by 8 bases, with 11 bases between them. Germline loops: CDR1 SGDLS, CDR2 YYNGEE. CDR3 region: CASGGLGTQYF. The CDR3 DNA is TGTGCCAGCGGGGGGCTCGGTACGCAGTATTTT.

This clone was counted a single time. The chain combines TRBV7-9 with TRBJ1-5, with D tentatively TRBD1 (5 bases). The CDR3 contains 15 residues. Between the trimmed V and J ends, which lost 5 bases and 6 bases, there was a span of 17 bases. Per the germline V gene, CDR1 is SEHNR and CDR2 is FQNEAQ (reference sequence). The CDR3 DNA reads TGTGCCAGCAGCGCCGGGACCTTCAGAGGTCAGCCCCAGCATTTT. As protein: CASSAGTFRGQPQHF.

The gene calls are TRBV28 and TRBJ2-7; maybe TRBD1 (6 bases). CDR3 length: 12 amino acids. V lost 5 bases and J 4 bases, leaving 9 bases between the germline ends. The germline V gene encodes CDR1 MDHEN and CDR2 SYDVKM. The CDR3 nucleotides read TGTGCCAGCAGTGGACAGCTTTACGAGCAGTACTTC. Residues: CASSGQLYEQYF.